These 22 T cell receptor beta chains were all obtained from the same sample, sequenced in a study of siplizumab effects on memory and regulatory T cells. Profiled with immunoSEQ multiplex PCR; TCRdb holds only in-frame clones, not every one. The sample includes nearly 95,000 clones, 94% of them seen just once. The sequencing sample was made of non-Treg CD4+ T cells sorted from blood. The receptors were gathered from a human donor in good health.

The chain employs TRBV5-1 and TRBJ2-3; 7 bases fit TRBD1. Germline-derived CDR1 and CDR2 are SGHRS and YFSETQ. With 0 bases clipped from V and 4 bases from J, the junction kept 5 bases outside the gene matches. This CDR3 has 15 residues. CDR3 bases: TGCGCCAGCAGCTTGGCAGGGGGTAGGGCAGATACGCAGTATTTT. Its translation is CASSLAGGRADTQYF.

This clone was counted once. The chain links TRBV15 to TRBJ2-2; TRBD1 agrees at 10 bases. The CDR3 contains 16 residues. From germline, CDR1 is LNHNV and CDR2 YYDKDF (reference sequence). After removal of 4 bases from V and 6 bases from J, the junction contained 8 bases not matched to a gene. CDR3 amino acids: CATSKAGTGEAGELFF. CDR3 bases: TGTGCCACCAGCAAAGCCGGGACAGGGGAAGCCGGGGAGCTGTTTTTT.

The gene calls are TRBV7-8 and TRBJ2-7, with a weak D call TRBD1 (5 bases). V lost 5 bases to trimming and J lost 0 bases, with 11 bases between them. The germline V gene has CDR1 SGHVS and CDR2 FQNEAQ. The CDR3 has 14 amino acids. The CDR3 loop is CASSPRQSSYEQYF. The CDR3 bases are TGTGCCAGCAGCCCAAGACAGAGCTCCTACGAGCAGTACTTC.

In this sample, this clone turned up once. The V call is TRBV15, the J call TRBJ2-7; D might be TRBD2 (5 bases). Looked up from germline, CDR1 is LNHNV and CDR2 is YYDKDF (reference sequence). V gave up 0 bases and J gave up 6 bases, with 9 bases separating them. The CDR3 contains 13 residues. CDR3 protein: CATSRDRGFEQYF. The CDR3 DNA reads as TGTGCCACCAGCAGAGATCGCGGGTTCGAGCAGTACTTC.

The J gene is TRBJ1-6, the V gene TRBV6-5; perhaps TRBD1 as D (5 bases). The CDR3 spans 15 residues. Germline V gene data show CDR1 as MNHEY and CDR2 as SVGAGI. V lost 6 bases to trimming and J lost 7 bases, with 16 bases between them. CDR3 in amino acids: CASSTRDPVNSPLHF. In nucleotides, the CDR3 is TGTGCCAGCAGCACCAGGGACCCGGTGAATTCACCCCTCCACTTT.

V and J are TRBV7-8 and TRBJ2-4; D remains ambiguous. CDR1 SGHVS and CDR2 FQNEAQ come from the germline V gene. Trimming removed 0 bases from V and 2 bases from J, with 17 bases in between. The CDR3 covers 18 residues. CDR3 residues: CASSLARWALGTKNIQYF. The CDR3 DNA sequence: TGTGCCAGCAGCTTAGCGCGTTGGGCCCTGGGGACCAAAAACATTCAGTACTTC. The complete variable domain, with remaining parts taken from reference TRBV7-8 and TRBJ2-4, reads GAGVSQSPRYKVAKRGQDVALRCDPISGHVSLFWYQQALGQGPEFLTYFQNEAQLDKSGLPSDRFFAERPEGSVSTLKIQRTQQEDSAVYLCASSLARWALGTKNIQYFGAGTRLSVL.

In this sample, this clone turned up once. The chain carries TRBV7-9 and TRBJ1-2, with D possibly TRBD1 on 6 matching bases. In germline, CDR1 is SEHNR, CDR2 FQNEAQ (reference sequence). The CDR3 covers 17 residues. V lost 5 bases, J lost 5 bases, and 24 bases lay in between. As DNA, the CDR3 is TGTGCCAGCAGCCAGAAACCTCGCGGGACACCACATTATGGCTACACCTTC. This sequence encodes CASSQKPRGTPHYGYTF.

The chain carries TRBV14 and TRBJ1-1; D is unclear. Germline loops: CDR1 SGHDN, CDR2 FVKESK. The CDR3 length is 13 residues. V was cut by 11 bases and J by 2 bases, with 15 bases left in between. CDR3 nucleotide sequence: TGTGCCTCGGCACGGAAAACCAACACTGAAGCTTTCTTT. Encoded protein: CASARKTNTEAFF.

This chain connects TRBV11-1 to TRBJ2-7, with 12 bases that match TRBD2. This CDR3 is built from 13 residues. The ends lost 6 bases at V and 7 bases at J; junction bases unmatched: 4. Germline assignment: CDR1 SGHAT and CDR2 FQDESV (reference sequence). The CDR3 sequence: CASRYGLAGEQYF. The CDR3 region has the DNA TGTGCCAGCAGATACGGACTAGCGGGAGAGCAGTACTTC. The whole variable domain, remainder taken from reference TRBV11-1 and TRBJ2-7, is EAEVAQSPRYKITEKSQAVAFWCDPISGHATLYWYRQILGQGPELLVQFQDESVVDDSQLPKDRFSAERLKGVDSTLKIQPAELGDSAMYLCASRYGLAGEQYFGPGTRLTVT.

A single count supports this clone. The V gene is TRBV2, the J gene TRBJ1-5; D ambiguous. Germline CDR1 and CDR2: SNHLY and FYNNEI. CDR3 length: 13 amino acids. V shed 7 bases and J shed 1 base, with 8 bases lying between them. The CDR3 DNA reads as TGTGCCAGCATGGAGGAGAGCAATCAGCCCCAGCATTTT. Protein sequence: CASMEESNQPQHF.

The chain uses TRBV19 and TRBJ2-3; D remains unclear. The V end lost 1 base, the J end lost 11 bases, and 10 bases lay between the germline ends. Germline V CDR1 and CDR2: LNHDA, SQIVND (reference sequence). The CDR3 has 12 residues. CDR3 residues: CASSIVGDEQYF. CDR3 coding DNA: TGTGCCAGTAGTATAGTTGGGGATGAGCAGTATTTT.

The chain employs TRBV9 and TRBJ1-1; D is unclear. Germline CDR1 SGDLS, CDR2 YYNGEE. CDR3 length equals 14 residues. The germline V and J ends were trimmed by 0 bases and 4 bases, with 10 bases remaining between them. The CDR3 bases are TGTGCCAGCAGCGTAGAGGCTTTAGGCACTGAAGCTTTCTTT. Residues: CASSVEALGTEAFF. The full variable domain, with the rest looked up from reference TRBV9 and TRBJ1-1, is DSGVTQTPKHLITATGQRVTLRCSPRSGDLSVYWYQQSLDQGLQFLIQYYNGEERAKGNILERFSAQQFPDLHSELNLSSLELGDSALYFCASSVEALGTEAFFGQGTRLTVV.

The chain is built from TRBV11-2 and TRBJ1-2, with 7 bases identical to TRBD1. The CDR3 consists of 14 residues. J lost 8 bases, V lost 2 bases, and 8 bases had no gene match. In germline, CDR1 is SGHAT, CDR2 FQNNGV. The CDR3 DNA sequence: TGTGCCAGCAGCTTAACCGAGGGGGCGCGCGGCTACACCTTC. Translated: CASSLTEGARGYTF.

The V call is TRBV27, the J call TRBJ2-7, with D perhaps TRBD1 or TRBD2 (5 bases each). The ends were cut back, 6 bases at V and 0 bases at J, with 15 bases in the middle. The germline V gene encodes CDR1 MNHEY and CDR2 SMNVEV (reference sequence). The CDR3 loop spans 15 amino acids. The CDR3 loop reads CASRPQGRYSYEQYF. The CDR3 region has the DNA TGTGCCAGCAGGCCCCAGGGACGGTACTCCTACGAGCAGTACTTC.

The V call is TRBV14, the J call TRBJ2-1; D might be TRBD2 (6 bases). The CDR3 is 17 amino acids. The V gene's germline CDR1 is SGHDN and CDR2 FVKESK. Trimming left V 4 bases short and J 7 bases short, with 23 bases between. The CDR3 DNA reads as TGTGCCAGCAGCCCCCTACCTGGGGGAGGAGGGTGGAATGAGCAGTTCTTC. Translated: CASSPLPGGGGWNEQFF.

J is TRBJ2-1 and V is TRBV10-3; perhaps D is TRBD1 or TRBD2 (5 bases each). Between the trimmed V and J ends, which lost 4 bases and 3 bases, there was a span of 10 bases. The germline V gene has CDR1 ENHRY and CDR2 SYGVKD. CDR3 length equals 14 residues. The CDR3, as DNA: TGTGCCATCAGTGCAGGGACCCACTACAATGAGCAGTTCTTC. Its translation: CAISAGTHYNEQFF.

The genes are TRBV5-1 and TRBJ2-2; D gene unclear. There are 14 residues in the CDR3. Germline CDR1 reads SGHRS; CDR2 reads YFSETQ. Trimming shortened V by 2 bases and J by 6 bases, and 11 bases separated the two germline ends. The CDR3 is CASSLSPLAGELFF. The CDR3 nucleotides are TGCGCCAGCAGCTTATCGCCCCTAGCCGGGGAGCTGTTTTTT.

CDR3 in amino acids: CAWVLGTPLPAFF. Here the CDR3 DNA reads TGTGCCTGGGTTCTTGGGACCCCCCTCCCAGCTTTCTTT. This chain uses TRBV30 with TRBJ1-1, with D possibly being TRBD1 (5 bases). This CDR3 has 13 amino acids. Per germline, CDR1 GTSNPN and CDR2 SVGIG (reference sequence). The V and J ends lost 5 bases and 10 bases respectively, with 20 bases between them.

The J gene is TRBJ2-2, the V gene TRBV5-1, with 9 bases lining up with TRBD1. J lost 0 bases, V lost 3 bases, and 3 bases had no gene match. Germline CDR1 reads SGHRS; CDR2 reads YFSETQ. The CDR3 is 16 residues long. CDR3 sequence reads: CASSSGTGSNTGELFF. DNA for the CDR3: TGCGCCAGCAGCTCCGGGACAGGGTCGAACACCGGGGAGCTGTTTTTT. The full variable domain, with the rest looked up from reference TRBV5-1 and TRBJ2-2, is KAGVTQTPRYLIKTRGQQVTLSCSPISGHRSVSWYQQTPGQGLQFLFEYFSETQRNKGNFPGRFSGRQFSNSRSEMNVSTLELGDSALYLCASSSGTGSNTGELFFGEGSRLTVL.

The chain employs TRBV2 and TRBJ2-7; D is ambiguous. From germline, CDR1 is SNHLY and CDR2 FYNNEI. CDR3 length equals 12 residues. V was cut by 5 bases and J by 0 bases, with 5 bases left in between. The CDR3 protein is CASSSDSYEQYF. The CDR3 DNA is TGTGCCAGCAGTTCGGACTCCTACGAGCAGTACTTC.

This chain links TRBV28 with TRBJ1-2, with D hard to call. This CDR3 region has 15 residues. Germline CDR1 reads MDHEN; CDR2 reads SYDVKM. V lost 6 bases to trimming and J lost 2 bases, with 16 bases between them. The CDR3 region is CASSLPGPGNYGYTF. CDR3 DNA sequence: TGTGCCAGCAGCTTACCGGGCCCAGGCAACTATGGCTACACCTTC.

This sequence joins TRBV7-9 and TRBJ1-1, with 10 bases that match TRBD1. The CDR3 covers 16 residues. After removal of 5 bases from V and 0 bases from J, the junction contained 6 bases not matched to a gene. Germline V gene lookup returns CDR1 SEHNR and CDR2 FQNEAQ (reference sequence). For the CDR3, the DNA is TGTGCCAGCAGCCCCGGGGACAGGGGCATGAACACTGAAGCTTTCTTT. Its translation: CASSPGDRGMNTEAFF.